Here is one TCR beta chain with its context. The data derive from a study of CD4+ T cells in melanoma. TCRdb's table, derived via immunoSEQ multiplex PCR, lists solely in-frame clones and lacks some. This sample has roughly 54,000 clones, with nearly 90% found just once. The CDR3 contains 15 residues. Trimming cost V 6 bases and J 1 base, with 10 bases left between them. Germline assignment: CDR1 LNHDA and CDR2 SQIVND (reference sequence). The chain carries TRBV19 and TRBJ2-6; D perhaps matches TRBD1 (6 bases). The sequencing input was peripheral blood. The receptor was isolated from a human donor with melanoma. The CDR3 protein is CASSPGTSGANVLTF. The CDR3 bases are TGTGCCAGTAGCCCGGGGACATCTGGGGCCAACGTCCTGACTTTC.